This T cell receptor beta chain was sequenced for a study of response to subunit inactivated influenza vaccine. MiXCR was run by TCRdb on the RT-PCR reads, yielding one entry per CDR3 protein. This sample yields roughly 170,000 distinct CDR3 sequences, of which about a tenth are seen a single time; approximately 10% belongs to the top ten. From germline, CDR1 is DFQATT and CDR2 SNEGSKA (reference sequence). The germline V and J ends were trimmed by 2 bases and 5 bases, with 18 bases remaining between them. The length of the CDR3 is 15 residues. A single count supports this clonotype. The antigen is not known. Regarding the study as a whole: Every seasonal influenza vaccination brings in few new T cells, the authors suggested.

The source material was non-naive T cells sorted from PBMCs, sampled on the day of vaccination. The chain recombines TRBV20-1 with TRBJ2-5, with D possibly being TRBD1 or TRBD2 (5 bases each). This sequence was found in a man aged 50-59 years who received an inactivated influenza vaccine. The DNA of the CDR3 is TGCAGTGCTAGAATAGGATCGGGGCTCGCGGAGACCCAGTACTTC. It translates to CSARIGSGLAETQYF.